This paragraph reports one T cell receptor beta chain. The sample comes from a study of blood T cell repertoires in COVID-19. At the level of the study: Specimens from acute and convalescent COVID-19 originated in the United States, Italy and Spain.

In the authors' workflow: Reference gene primer amplification in the assay estimated nucleated cell counts. Some clones are missing from TCRdb's copy, which holds only in-frame ones; the method was immunoSEQ multiplex PCR. From that table come the V and J calls and clone size; the DNA was used to work out D and trimming. The table lists over 200,000 clones, about 86% of them singletons. The V segment lost 5 bases and the J segment 7 bases; nucleotides outside the gene matches: 15. Germline CDR1 is SGHDN and CDR2 is FVKESK. This CDR3 region has 16 residues. Participant ages covered roughly 18 to 89 years across 24 US areas. Cohort allocation depended upon clinical history that participants reported.

Sequences were obtained from PBMCs or T cells enriched from blood (not recorded which). The receptor was isolated from a woman aged 45-65 years with acute COVID-19. The chain links TRBV14 to TRBJ2-7; 9 bases align to TRBD2. CDR3 nucleotides: TGTGCCAGCAGCTATACTAGCGGGCGGCCCGTGGGGGAGCAGTACTTC. Protein product: CASSYTSGRPVGEQYF.